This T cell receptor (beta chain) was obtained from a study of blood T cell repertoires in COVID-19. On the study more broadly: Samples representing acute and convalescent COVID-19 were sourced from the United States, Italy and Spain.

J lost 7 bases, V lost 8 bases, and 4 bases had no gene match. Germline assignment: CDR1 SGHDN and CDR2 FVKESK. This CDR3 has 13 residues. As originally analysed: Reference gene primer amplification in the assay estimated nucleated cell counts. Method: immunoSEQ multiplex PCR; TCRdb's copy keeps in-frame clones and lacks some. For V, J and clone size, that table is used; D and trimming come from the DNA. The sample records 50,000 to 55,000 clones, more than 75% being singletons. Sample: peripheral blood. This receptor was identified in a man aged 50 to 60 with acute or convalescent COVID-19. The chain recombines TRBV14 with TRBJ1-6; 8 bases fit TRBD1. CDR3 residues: CASAGQGNSPLHF. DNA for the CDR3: TGTGCCAGCGCAGGACAGGGCAATTCACCCCTCCACTTT.